This record covers a single T cell receptor (beta chain). Its antigen is not known. This record belongs to a study of CD8 T cell repertoires and HIV-1 epitope variants. About the study: T cells were stimulated with Twenty-five Gag and Nef peptides separately. A roughly ten-day culture received IL-2, IL-7 and IL-15 on days 3 and 7. Study-wide results and limits: About nine TCR beta clonotypes were antigen-specific, 5 to 7 apparently recognizing autologous or escape variants.

The germline V gene has CDR1 SEHNR and CDR2 FQNEAQ (reference sequence). Germline trimming cut 5 bases from V and 4 bases from J; bases unmatched to any gene: 5. This CDR3 contains 15 residues. Only in-frame clones appear in the TCRdb table, and some are missing; sequencing was by immunoSEQ multiplex PCR. The sample shows 3,500 to 5,000 clones, almost 65% of them seen only once. The sequenced sample was cultured CD8+ T cells derived from PBMCs. The source of this sequence is a male donor with HIV. This sequence joins TRBV7-9 and TRBJ2-3, with 11 bases fitting TRBD2. The CDR3 nucleotides are TGTGCCAGCAGCACTACTAGCGGGGGACCAGATACGCAGTATTTT. Translation: CASSTTSGGPDTQYF.